A selection of T cell receptor beta chains follows, all from one sample in a study of blood T cell repertoires in COVID-19. Generated by immunoSEQ multiplex PCR, the TCRdb table keeps only in-frame clones and is missing some. Among about 230,000 clones listed, 65% to 90% were seen once. The sequenced sample was peripheral blood. Receptors were obtained from a man aged 45 to 65 with COVID-19, enrolled during active disease. Both conserved end residues are part of each CDR3. The D gene is left open where the match is weak. Not all rows give a size; the values are once, few, many and, for expanded clones, a class.

j_call d_call v_call clone_size cdr3_nt cdr3_aa
TRBJ2-1 TRBD2 TRBV15 . TGTGCCACCAGCAGAGAGGGACTAGTTGTGAATGAGCAGTTCTTC CATSREGLVVNEQFF
TRBJ2-7 . TRBV21-1 . TGTGCCATCGGAAGGGGGTTAGGGGCCTACGAGCAGTACTTC CAIGRGLGAYEQYF
TRBJ2-7 . TRBV24-1 . TGTGCCACCAGTGAGGGACTCGGGCAGTACTTC CATSEGLGQYF
TRBJ2-1 . TRBV7-2 . TGTGCCAGCAGCTCCTTCCTAAGAGGAGGGGGCCCAACCTACAATGAGCAGTTCTTC CASSSFLRGGGPTYNEQFF
TRBJ1-5 . TRBV19 few TGTGCAACCAGACCGGACTTTAGCAATCAGCCCCAGCATTTT CATRPDFSNQPQHF
TRBJ2-3 . TRBV7-2 . TGTGCCAGCAGCGAACGGGGTGGGCGCACAGATACGCAGTATTTT CASSERGGRTDTQYF
TRBJ1-6 . TRBV5-1 . TGCGCCAGCAGCAGCGGTGGTAATGGTTCACCCCTCCACTTT CASSSGGNGSPLHF
TRBJ2-5 TRBD1 TRBV7-7 . TGTGCCAGCAGCTTAGCGTCAACAGGGGTATTAGGACAAGAGACCCAGTACTTC CASSLASTGVLGQETQYF
TRBJ2-6 . TRBV3-1/TRBV3-2 . TGTGCCAGCAGCCAGGCCTCTGGGGCCAACGTCCTGACTTTC CASSQASGANVLTF
TRBJ2-5 TRBD2 TRBV6-1 . TGTGCCAGCAGTGAAGCCGGGAGGGTATGGGAGACCCAGTACTTC CASSEAGRVWETQYF
TRBJ2-3 TRBD2 TRBV4-2 . TGTGCCAGCAGCCAAACTAGCGGGTCCCCGGATACGCAGTATTTT CASSQTSGSPDTQYF
TRBJ2-7 TRBD2 TRBV7-3 . TGTGCCAGCAGCTTAACTTCACTAGCGGGAAGCAACGAGCAGTACTTC CASSLTSLAGSNEQYF
TRBJ2-5 TRBD2 TRBV5-6 . TGTGCCAGCAGCTTGCCTAGCGGGGGGGATGCCTACTTC CASSLPSGGDAYF
TRBJ2-1 TRBD2 TRBV5-6 . TGTGCCAGCAGCTTGACCTTACTAGCGGGAGGGGCCTACAATGAGCAGTTCTTC CASSLTLLAGGAYNEQFF
TRBJ2-1 TRBD2 TRBV27 . TGTGCCAGCAGTATCCAAAGGGTTGGGAGGGTGACGAGCTCCTACAATGAGCAGTTCTTC CASSIQRVGRVTSSYNEQFF
TRBJ2-7 . TRBV4-2 . TGTGCCAGCAGCCAAGGTTACGGACAGACCTACGAGCAGTACTTC CASSQGYGQTYEQYF
TRBJ1-2 . TRBV6-5 . TGTGCCAGCAGTTGGACTTTTGACTACACCTTC CASSWTFDYTF
TRBJ2-1 TRBD1 TRBV2 . TGTGCCAGCAGCCCAACCGCGACAGGGGATGAGCAGTTCTTC CASSPTATGDEQFF
TRBJ1-2 . TRBV4-2 . TGTGCCAGCAGCCAAGGGGTTGATAGGGGTGTAGTTTATGGCTACACCTTC CASSQGVDRGVVYGYTF
TRBJ2-1 TRBD1 TRBV7-9 . TGTGCCGCCGACAGGGGCAATGAGCAGTTCTTC CAADRGNEQFF
TRBJ2-2 TRBD2 TRBV28 . TGTGCCAGCATGACCATTAGCGGGGGGGCAGCGACGAACACCGGGGAGCTGTTTTTT CASMTISGGAATNTGELFF
TRBJ2-1 TRBD2 TRBV14 once TGTGCCAGCAGCATCGGACTAGTCTACGGGCATGAGCAGTTCTTC CASSIGLVYGHEQFF
TRBJ2-1 . TRBV5-1 . TGCGCCAGCAGCTTGCTCGCGGGGGCTGAGCAGTTCTTC CASSLLAGAEQFF
TRBJ2-1 TRBD2 TRBV7-8 . TGTGCCAGTAAGCCGGGGGGGTCATCAGGTGAGCAGTTCTTC CASKPGGSSGEQFF
TRBJ2-1 TRBD2 TRBV19 once TGTGCCAGTAGGAGCGGGAGGGGTTACAATGAGCAGTTCTTC CASRSGRGYNEQFF
TRBJ2-1 TRBD1 TRBV11-2 few TGTGCCAGCAGTCGAGACAGGGGAAACTCCTACAATGAGCAGTTCTTC CASSRDRGNSYNEQFF
TRBJ1-2 . TRBV28 . TGTGCCTGCGCGAACCCCGGCTACACCTTC CACANPGYTF
TRBJ1-4 . TRBV24-1 once TGTGCCAACCAGGCCACCGCAACTAATGAAAAACTGTTTTTT CANQATATNEKLFF
TRBJ2-7 TRBD1 TRBV6-6 . TGTGCCAGCAGTCGGGACAGGGGCCTTTACGAGCAGTACTTC CASSRDRGLYEQYF
TRBJ2-7 TRBD2 TRBV5-4 . TGTGCCAGCAGCCCGGGGACTAGCGGGACCTACGAGCAGTACTTC CASSPGTSGTYEQYF
TRBJ2-3 TRBD2 TRBV30 . TGTGCCTGGAGGGATATAGGACTAGCGTCAGATACGCAGTATTTT CAWRDIGLASDTQYF
TRBJ2-2 TRBD1 TRBV5-4 . TGTGCCAGCAGCCCGACAGGGTCCGGGGAGCTGTTTTTT CASSPTGSGELFF
TRBJ2-1 TRBD2 TRBV7-3 . TGTGCCAGCAGCTTACGTGGTAGCGGGGGATACAATGAGCAGTTCTTC CASSLRGSGGYNEQFF
TRBJ1-5 . TRBV24-1 . TGTGCCACCAGTGCCCGCGGCAATCAGCCCCAGCATTTT CATSARGNQPQHF
TRBJ2-3 . TRBV6-6 . TGTGCCAGCAGTTATTTGTCGGATACGCAGTATTTT CASSYLSDTQYF
TRBJ2-1 TRBD2 TRBV27 . TGTGCCAGCAGTGACACTAGCGGGAGATTGAATGAGCAGTTCTTC CASSDTSGRLNEQFF
TRBJ2-7 TRBD2 TRBV6-2/TRBV6-3 few TGTGCCAGCAGTGACCTAGCGGGGGGTAGCTACGAGCAGTACTTC CASSDLAGGSYEQYF
TRBJ1-5 . TRBV5-6 few TGTGCCAGCAGCTTGGCCGGAGGGCATCAGCCCCAGCATTTT CASSLAGGHQPQHF
TRBJ1-2 TRBD1 TRBV16 once TGTGCCAGCAGCCAGTCGACAGGGGGGGATGGCTACACCTTC CASSQSTGGDGYTF
TRBJ1-1 TRBD1 TRBV5-1 . TGCGCCAGCAGCTGGGACAGGGATCAGAACACTGAAGCTTTCTTT CASSWDRDQNTEAFF